Below, 25 T cell receptor beta chains from the same sample are listed, as sequenced in a study of cytomegalovirus exposure and HLA in healthy donors. Primers: 60 Vbeta forward and 13 Jbeta reverse. The method was immunoSEQ multiplex PCR; TCRdb's version includes in-frame clones alone and lacks a portion of them. The sample lists roughly 280,000 clones, roughly 70% seen once, with 2% to 2.5% in the top ten. What was sequenced was PBMCs. Source of these receptors: a female donor in good health and CMV-seronegative.

CDR3 amino acids: CASSLGQQNEKLFF. CDR3 nucleotide sequence: TGTGCCAGCAGCCTGGGACAGCAAAATGAAAAACTGTTTTTT. The V call is TRBV2, the J call TRBJ1-4; TRBD1 agrees at 7 bases. This CDR3 contains 14 residues. The junction had 6 bases not matched to a gene; V was cut back by 6 bases and J by 5 bases. From germline, CDR1 is SNHLY and CDR2 FYNNEI.

The rearrangement uses TRBV5-1 and TRBJ2-1; D unclear. Germline lookup yields CDR1 SGHRS and CDR2 YFSETQ. The CDR3 has 17 residues. The ends were cut back, 0 bases at V and 0 bases at J, with 13 bases in the middle. The CDR3 nucleotides read TGCGCCAGCAGCTTGGTGGGCTGGCGAAGCTCCTACAATGAGCAGTTCTTC. Translating gives CASSLVGWRSSYNEQFF.

In its sample, this clone was seen a few times. The CDR3 region is CASSSNWGQTDGYTF. CDR3 nucleotides: TGCGCCAGCAGCTCAAATTGGGGGCAGACTGATGGCTACACCTTC. The chain joins TRBV5-1 to TRBJ1-2; D may be TRBD1 (6 bases). Trimming cost V 3 bases and J 6 bases, with 18 bases left between them. Germline V CDR1 and CDR2: SGHRS, YFSETQ. The CDR3 contains 15 residues.

The rearrangement joins TRBV15 to TRBJ2-1; 8 bases are a match to TRBD1. V lost 0 bases, J lost 2 bases, and 3 bases stayed unmatched. Germline V gene data show CDR1 as LNHNV and CDR2 as YYDKDF (reference sequence). This CDR3 is built from 16 residues. CDR3 sequence reads: CATSRELQGAYNEQFF. CDR3 bases: TGTGCCACCAGCAGAGAATTACAGGGGGCCTACAATGAGCAGTTCTTC.

This clone was recorded a few times. The rearrangement uses TRBV30 and TRBJ2-5, with 8 bases lining up with TRBD1. The V segment lost 2 bases and the J segment 4 bases; nucleotides outside the gene matches: 6. Germline CDR1 GTSNPN, CDR2 SVGIG (reference sequence). The CDR3 is made up of 14 amino acids. The DNA of the CDR3 is TGTGCCTGGAGTTTCGACAGGGGATTAGAGACCCAGTACTTC. Protein sequence: CAWSFDRGLETQYF. The full variable domain, with the rest looked up from reference TRBV30 and TRBJ2-5, is SQTIHQWPATLVQPVGSPLSLECTVEGTSNPNLYWYRQAAGRGLQLLFYSVGIGQISSEVPQNLSASRPQDRQFILSSKKLLLSDSGFYLCAWSFDRGLETQYFGPGTRLLVL.

This sequence joins TRBV9 and TRBJ2-1, with a tentative D call TRBD2 (6 bases). V dropped 0 bases and J dropped 6 bases, with 22 bases sitting between them. CDR1 SGDLS and CDR2 YYNGEE come from the germline V gene. This CDR3 is built from 18 residues. CDR3 coding DNA: TGTGCCAGCAGCGTAGAAGGGGCACTAGCTAGAGAACGCAATGAGCAGTTCTTC. Its protein is CASSVEGALARERNEQFF. Complete variable domain (other parts from reference TRBV9 and TRBJ2-1): DSGVTQTPKHLITATGQRVTLRCSPRSGDLSVYWYQQSLDQGLQFLIQYYNGEERAKGNILERFSAQQFPDLHSELNLSSLELGDSALYFCASSVEGALARERNEQFFGPGTRLTVL.

The rearrangement uses TRBV6-1 and TRBJ1-1, with 8 bases that match TRBD1. Per the germline V gene, CDR1 is MNHNS and CDR2 is SASEGT. The ends lost 2 bases at V and 4 bases at J; junction bases unmatched: 6. CDR3 length: 15 residues. This CDR3 is CASSELTGVGTEAFF. The CDR3 DNA sequence: TGTGCCAGCAGTGAACTGACAGGGGTAGGCACTGAAGCTTTCTTT.

The genes are TRBV2 and TRBJ2-5, with TRBD1 matching 11 bases. V shed 4 bases, J shed 2 bases, and the junction held 6 bases outside the gene matches. This CDR3 comprises 16 residues. The germline V gene encodes CDR1 SNHLY and CDR2 FYNNEI. CDR3 nucleotide sequence: TGTGCCAGCAGTGGGACAGGGGGCTTGGGGCAAGAGACCCAGTACTTC. Protein sequence: CASSGTGGLGQETQYF.

J is TRBJ1-6 and V is TRBV15; tentative D call: TRBD1 (6 bases). CDR1 is LNHNV and CDR2 is YYDKDF in the germline V gene (reference sequence). V was pared by 1 base and J by 10 bases, with 8 bases between. CDR3 size: 13 residues. The CDR3 coding sequence is TGTGCCACCAGCAGAGTGGACAGCTCACCCCTCCACTTT. Amino acid sequence: CATSRVDSSPLHF.

The chain employs TRBV6-5 and TRBJ1-5; the match to TRBD1 covers 7 bases. The CDR3 covers 13 residues. Germline CDR1 MNHEY, CDR2 SVGAGI. Trimming removed 9 bases from V and 4 bases from J; junction bases left unmatched: 6. CDR3 nucleotides: TGTGCCAGTGGGACAGCCAGAAATCAGCCCCAGCATTTT. Protein sequence: CASGTARNQPQHF.

The chain carries TRBV27 and TRBJ2-1; D is possibly TRBD2 (6 bases). This CDR3 has 16 residues. V lost 3 bases and J 0 bases, leaving 12 bases between the germline ends. The V gene's germline CDR1 is MNHEY and CDR2 SMNVEV (reference sequence). The CDR3 sequence: CASSFYGTLSYNEQFF. CDR3 in DNA: TGTGCCAGCAGTTTTTACGGGACTCTCTCCTACAATGAGCAGTTCTTC.

Comment on this clone: This sample includes further DNA sequences coding for the same CDR3. The chain carries TRBV6-5 and TRBJ1-3, with TRBD1 matching 7 bases. This CDR3 contains 14 residues. Germline lookup yields CDR1 MNHEY and CDR2 SVGAGI. V shed 5 bases, J shed 2 bases, and the junction held 3 bases outside the gene matches. The CDR3 nucleotides are TGTGCCAGCAGTCCCGACAGGGCTGGAAACACCATATATTTT. This gives the protein CASSPDRAGNTIYF.

The chain employs TRBV11-1 and TRBJ2-1; D possibly corresponds to TRBD1 (6 bases). V was cut by 5 bases and J by 0 bases, with 11 bases left in between. Germline CDR1 SGHAT, CDR2 FQDESV (reference sequence). The CDR3 runs to 15 residues. The CDR3 coding sequence is TGTGCCAGCAGCGGGGGACAAGGCTCCTACAATGAGCAGTTCTTC. This codes for CASSGGQGSYNEQFF.

This clone was found a few times. A junction boundary mismatches the germline segment, possibly from a read error. The chain links TRBV7-9 to TRBJ1-1; D may be TRBD1 (6 bases). CDR3 length: 12 amino acids. Germline V gives CDR1 SEHNR, CDR2 FQNEAQ (reference sequence). The chain's CDR3 is CSSSPRGTEAFF. CDR3 DNA sequence: TGTTCCAGCAGTCCTAGGGGGACTGAAGCTTTCTTT.

The rearrangement joins TRBV5-4 to TRBJ2-7; 9 bases line up with TRBD1. The CDR3 has 14 residues. Germline CDR1 and CDR2: SGHNT and YYREEE (reference sequence). The ends lost 7 bases at V and 1 base at J; junction bases unmatched: 6. The CDR3 DNA is TGTGCCAGCGCTCCCGGGACAGGGTCCTACGAGCAGTACTTC. This translates into CASAPGTGSYEQYF. The full variable domain, with the rest looked up from reference TRBV5-4 and TRBJ2-7, is ETGVTQSPTHLIKTRGQQVTLRCSSQSGHNTVSWYQQALGQGPQFIFQYYREEENGRGNFPPRFSGLQFPNYSSELNVNALELDDSALYLCASAPGTGSYEQYFGPGTRLTVT.

The chain employs TRBV5-8 and TRBJ2-6; 8 bases match TRBD1. Germline V gene sequence: CDR1 SGHTS, CDR2 YDEGEE. After removal of 1 base from V and 0 bases from J, the junction contained 3 bases not matched to a gene. The CDR3 is made up of 17 amino acids. The CDR3 sequence is CASSLRDRPSGANVLTF. The CDR3 DNA is TGTGCCAGCAGCTTGCGGGACAGGCCCTCTGGGGCCAACGTCCTGACTTTC.

The chain carries TRBV30 and TRBJ2-2; D may be TRBD1 (6 bases). Between the trimmed V and J ends, which lost 3 bases and 7 bases, there was a span of 12 bases. The CDR3 is made up of 13 amino acids. Germline V gene data show CDR1 as GTSNPN and CDR2 as SVGIG (reference sequence). The CDR3 loop is CAWSYRENGELFF. The CDR3, as DNA: TGTGCCTGGAGCTACAGGGAAAACGGGGAGCTGTTTTTT.

This rearrangement joins TRBV6-5 to TRBJ2-5, with D perhaps matching TRBD1 (6 bases). V was trimmed by 1 base and J by 2 bases, leaving 11 bases between them. Germline CDR1 MNHEY, CDR2 SVGAGI. The CDR3 consists of 15 residues. The CDR3 region is CASSYWGRIQETQYF. CDR3 nucleotide sequence: TGTGCCAGCAGTTACTGGGGGCGTATACAAGAGACCCAGTACTTC.

This CDR3 is CASSLDPWRELDTQYF. CDR3 coding DNA: TGTGCCAGCAGCTTAGACCCCTGGCGGGAGCTAGATACGCAGTATTTT. This sequence joins TRBV11-2 and TRBJ2-3; 7 bases are a match to TRBD2. The CDR3 spans 16 residues. Germline V gives CDR1 SGHAT, CDR2 FQNNGV. After removal of 0 bases from V and 5 bases from J, the junction contained 8 bases not matched to a gene. The full variable domain, in which reference TRBV11-2 and TRBJ2-3 provide the parts outside the CDR3, is EAGVAQSPRYKIIEKRQSVAFWCNPISGHATLYWYQQILGQGPKLLIQFQNNGVVDDSQLPKDRFSAERLKGVDSTLKIQPAKLEDSAVYLCASSLDPWRELDTQYFGPGTRLTVL.

This clone was found a few times. The V gene is TRBV11-1, the J gene TRBJ2-3; a possible D gene is TRBD2 (5 bases). In germline, CDR1 is SGHAT, CDR2 FQDESV (reference sequence). The CDR3 consists of 16 residues. The V gene lost 1 base and the J gene lost 3 bases, with 14 bases spanning the gap. The DNA of the CDR3 is TGTGCCAGCAGCTTAGGGAGCGGCAGAGCAACAGATACGCAGTATTTT. Its protein product is CASSLGSGRATDTQYF.

This clone was found a few times. The rearrangement links TRBV14 to TRBJ2-5, with 9 nucleotides matching TRBD2. From germline, CDR1 is SGHDN and CDR2 FVKESK. The CDR3 extends over 16 amino acids. V shed 1 base, J shed 7 bases, and the junction held 10 bases outside the gene matches. CDR3 protein: CASSQGLAATSRTQYF. CDR3 in DNA: TGTGCCAGCAGCCAAGGACTAGCGGCCACCTCAAGGACCCAGTACTTC.

The rearrangement joins TRBV7-6 to TRBJ2-4; TRBD1 might be the D (6 bases). V lost 4 bases to trimming and J lost 0 bases, with 16 bases between them. Per the germline V gene, CDR1 is SGHVS and CDR2 is FNYEAQ. This CDR3 is built from 17 residues. The CDR3 DNA is TGTGCCAGCAGCTCTTATCAGGGGCTCCTAGCCAAAAACATTCAGTACTTC. This sequence encodes CASSSYQGLLAKNIQYF.

This clone was picked up a small number of times. CDR3: CASSLVGTYGYTF. The CDR3 nucleotides are TGTGCCAGCAGTTTAGTGGGGACTTATGGCTACACCTTC. The V call is TRBV28, the J call TRBJ1-2; D perhaps matches TRBD1 (5 bases). This CDR3 region has 13 residues. Germline V gene data show CDR1 as MDHEN and CDR2 as SYDVKM. Trimming stripped 2 bases from V and 5 bases from J, with 9 bases between.

The J gene is TRBJ2-7, the V gene TRBV10-3; 11 nucleotides align to TRBD2. With V trimmed by 6 bases and J by 7 bases, 8 bases remained unmatched. From germline, CDR1 is ENHRY and CDR2 SYGVKD. This CDR3 contains 14 residues. CDR3 sequence: CAIRKLAGDGEQYF. Here the CDR3 DNA reads TGTGCCATCAGGAAACTAGCGGGAGATGGTGAGCAGTACTTC.

The rearrangement joins TRBV7-2 to TRBJ2-1, with TRBD2 matching 13 bases. The CDR3 is made up of 18 amino acids. Germline V gene lookup returns CDR1 SGHTA and CDR2 FQGNSA. V gave up 5 bases and J gave up 2 bases; unmatched junction bases: 9. The CDR3 here is CASSIQGGLAGTYNEQFF. CDR3 DNA: TGTGCCAGCAGCATCCAGGGGGGACTAGCGGGAACCTACAATGAGCAGTTCTTC.